This TCR beta chain came from a study of blood T cell repertoires in COVID-19. Clones were read by immunoSEQ multiplex PCR, and TCRdb kept only the in-frame ones, dropping some. The table records more than 250,000 clones, approximately 85% of them present only once. Germline V gene sequence: CDR1 SGHRS, CDR2 YFSETQ. CDR3 length: 14 amino acids. The V and J ends lost 4 bases and 0 bases respectively, with 8 bases between them. The sample comprised PBMCs or T cells enriched from blood (not recorded which). This clonotype was obtained from a young man who had recovered from COVID-19. The chain has TRBV5-1 and TRBJ2-1; possible D gene TRBD2, 5 bases. Here the CDR3 DNA reads TGCGCCAGCAGCCAAGGGAGCTCCTACAATGAGCAGTTCTTC. It is translated as CASSQGSSYNEQFF.